These 27 T cell receptor beta chains share one sample of origin, sequenced in a study of metastatic and nonmetastatic thyroid tumors. TCRdb called clones again from the PCR reads with MiXCR. The sample carries tens of thousands of clones, over 10% recorded once. All patients reached thyroid surgery having received no treatment beforehand. The sequenced sample consisted of blood. These receptor sequences come from a male donor with papillary thyroid cancer or a benign thyroid nodule (not recorded which). Some clones in this sample may be carry-over from other donors' samples.

This clone was found many times. The rearrangement links TRBV6-2 or TRBV6-3 to TRBJ2-1, with 8 bases that match TRBD2. Germline V CDR1 and CDR2: MNHEY, SVGEGT. The CDR3 sequence is 14 residues long. J was trimmed by 9 bases and V by 6 bases; bases with no gene match: 10. CDR3 loop: CASRRTSFYGEQFF. The CDR3 region has the DNA TGTGCCAGCAGGCGGACTAGCTTTTACGGTGAGCAGTTCTTC.

A few counts support this clone. This CDR3 reads CASIRSGQGINQPQHF. The CDR3 region has the DNA TGTGCCAGCATCCGATCGGGACAGGGGATCAATCAGCCCCAGCATTTT. The chain uses TRBV12-3 or TRBV12-4 and TRBJ1-5, with TRBD1 matching over 10 bases. V dropped 7 bases and J dropped 3; count of bases not matched to a gene: 9. The CDR3 sequence is 16 residues long.

This clone was picked up many times. This chain links TRBV13 with TRBJ2-7, with D perhaps TRBD2 (6 bases). The ends were cut back, 4 bases at V and 2 bases at J, with 9 bases in the middle. Looked up from germline, CDR1 is PRHDT and CDR2 is FYEKMQ (reference sequence). The CDR3 extends over 13 amino acids. In DNA, the CDR3 is TGTGCCAGCAGCTCGGGACTTACCTACGAGCAGTACTTC. This translates into CASSSGLTYEQYF.

This clone was observed at least ten times. The chain recombines TRBV30 with TRBJ2-7; maybe TRBD1 (6 bases). Trimming pared 4 bases from V and 2 bases from J, leaving 15 bases between. Germline V gene sequence: CDR1 GTSNPN, CDR2 SVGIG (reference sequence). CDR3 size: 14 residues. The CDR3 DNA sequence: TGTGCCTGGAAGGATAGAGGGGGAGCCTACGAGCAGTACTTC. Protein product: CAWKDRGGAYEQYF.

This clone has ten or more counts. The V gene is TRBV28, the J gene TRBJ1-1; no clear D gene. Germline-derived CDR1 and CDR2 are MDHEN and SYDVKM. This CDR3 is 14 amino acids long. Trimming cost V 2 bases and J 5 bases, with 12 bases left between them. The CDR3, as DNA: TGTGCCAGCAGTTTACTGTACGGCAGGACTGAAGCTTTCTTT. It encodes CASSLLYGRTEAFF.

This clone appeared many times. The rearrangement links TRBV6-1 to TRBJ1-1, with D maybe TRBD1 (5 bases). Per germline, CDR1 MNHNS and CDR2 SASEGT. V was trimmed by 7 bases and J by 1 base, leaving 19 bases between them. The CDR3 totals 16 residues. CDR3 sequence: CASTSWGGGGNTEAFF. Written as DNA, the CDR3 is TGTGCCAGCACCTCATGGGGGGGAGGCGGGAACACTGAAGCTTTCTTT.

This clone was found a few times. Given a much more abundant clone one base away, this may be a read error. V and J are TRBV4-1 and TRBJ1-2, with 8 bases aligning to TRBD1. The CDR3 extends over 15 amino acids. The J segment lost 10 bases and the V segment lost 3 bases, leaving 13 bases of the junction unmatched. Germline loops: CDR1 MGHRA, CDR2 YSYEKL. This CDR3 is CASSHQDREGRDYTF. The CDR3 region has the DNA TGCGCCAGCAGCCATCAGGACAGGGAAGGTCGTGACTACACCTTC.

This clone was counted many times. V is TRBV2 and J is TRBJ2-1; 9 bases align to TRBD2. V lost 5 bases, J lost 9 bases, and 8 bases stayed unmatched. The CDR3 runs to 14 residues. Per germline, CDR1 SNHLY and CDR2 FYNNEI. CDR3 sequence: CASSPSGTYGEQFF. The CDR3 DNA reads as TGTGCCAGCAGTCCTAGCGGGACCTACGGTGAGCAGTTCTTC.

The chain employs TRBV6-5 and TRBJ2-7; D uncertain. The CDR3 extends over 14 amino acids. Germline V gene sequence: CDR1 MNHEY, CDR2 SVGAGI. Trimming took 4 bases from V and 0 from J, leaving 10 bases between them. CDR3 loop: CASSLGVGSYEQYF. The CDR3 coding sequence is TGTGCCAGCAGTTTGGGTGTCGGCTCCTACGAGCAGTACTTC.

This clone has ten or more counts. A much bigger clone sits one base away, suggesting this may be a read error. The gene calls are TRBV28 and TRBJ1-2, with D possibly matching TRBD1 (5 bases). V lost 2 bases and J 8 bases, leaving 15 bases between the germline ends. This CDR3 is 14 amino acids long. Per germline, CDR1 MDHEN and CDR2 SYDVKM. The CDR3 sequence: CASSLIPGALGYTF. CDR3 sequence (DNA): TGTGCCAGCAGTTTAATCCCCGGGGCCCTAGGCTACACCTTC.

This clone was seen at least ten times. J is TRBJ1-1 and V is TRBV28; tentatively, D is TRBD1 (6 bases). The germline V gene has CDR1 MDHEN and CDR2 SYDVKM. CDR3 length equals 14 residues. The germline V and J ends were trimmed by 5 bases and 3 bases, with 13 bases remaining between them. CDR3 protein: CASSPSQGHTEAFF. The CDR3 DNA reads as TGTGCCAGCAGTCCATCTCAGGGGCACACTGAAGCTTTCTTT.

Comments on this clone: Relative to the germline gene, one junction end is altered; a read error may explain this. J is TRBJ1-2 and V is TRBV5-3; D might be TRBD1 (5 bases). TRBV5-3 is flagged as an ORF with uncertain function. The CDR3 sequence is 14 residues long. Here the CDR3 reads CASSLSGTDDGYTF. CDR3 nucleotides: TGTGCCAGTAGCTTATCCGGGACGGACGATGGCTACACCTTC.

This clone was found many times. The chain recombines TRBV19 with TRBJ1-3; a possible D gene is TRBD1 (6 bases). V was shortened by 3 bases and J by 4 bases, with 10 bases between the two germline ends. Germline V gene lookup returns CDR1 LNHDA and CDR2 SQIVND (reference sequence). The CDR3 has 14 amino acids. CDR3 sequence (DNA): TGTGCCAGTAGTATCGGGGGCCACGGAAACACCATATATTTT. This codes for CASSIGGHGNTIYF.

In this sample, this clone turned up many times. This chain's CDR3 is CASSADRVKTGELFF. As DNA, the CDR3 is TGCGCCAGCAGTGCAGACAGGGTTAAGACCGGGGAGCTGTTTTTT. The V gene is TRBV10-2, the J gene TRBJ2-2, with 7 bases identical to TRBD1. The CDR3 is 15 amino acids. Germline V gene data show CDR1 as WSHSY and CDR2 as SAAADI. The V gene end was trimmed by 4 bases and the J gene end by 5 bases; junction bases not matched to a gene: 7.

This clone occurred a few times. The chain is built from TRBV12-3 or TRBV12-4 and TRBJ1-1; D possibly corresponds to TRBD1 (5 bases). V dropped 5 bases and J dropped 12 bases, with 22 bases sitting between them. The CDR3 covers 14 residues. The CDR3 loop reads CASSPGTLVDESFF. The DNA for the CDR3 is TGTGCCAGCAGTCCCGGGACCCTAGTGGACGAATCTTTCTTT.

Regarding this clone: A read error may be the cause here, since a much bigger clone is one base away. The J gene is TRBJ1-4, the V gene TRBV19; D gene ambiguous. The CDR3 length is 12 residues. V lost 8 bases to trimming and J lost 4 bases, with 8 bases between them. CDR1 is LNHDA, CDR2 SQIVND, per germline (reference sequence). The CDR3 DNA follows: TGTGCCAGTCGCCTGGTTAATGAAAAACTGTTTTTT. This sequence encodes CASRLVNEKLFF.

This sequence joins TRBV5-1 and TRBJ2-7; TRBD2 agrees at 8 bases. Losses at the gene ends were 2 bases for V and 5 bases for J; bases not matched to a gene: 6. The CDR3 runs to 14 residues. Per the germline V gene, CDR1 is SGHRS and CDR2 is YFSETQ. CDR3 bases: TGCGCCAGCAGCTTCCGGGGGGGCATCGACGAGCAGTACTTC. It specifies CASSFRGGIDEQYF. The full variable domain, rest sourced from reference TRBV5-1 and TRBJ2-7, is KAGVTQTPRYLIKTRGQQVTLSCSPISGHRSVSWYQQTPGQGLQFLFEYFSETQRNKGNFPGRFSGRQFSNSRSEMNVSTLELGDSALYLCASSFRGGIDEQYFGPGTRLTVT.

The table lists this clone with a few counts. A single base separates this from a much larger clone, so it may be a read error. This likely comes from a read error, as the CDR3 has no conserved phenylalanine or tryptophan at its end. The chain joins TRBV2 to TRBJ1-1, with TRBD1 identical over 7 bases. V shed 6 bases and J 0 bases; nucleotides not matched to a gene: 7. Germline CDR1 SNHLY, CDR2 FYNNEI. The CDR3 runs 15 residues. In nucleotides, the CDR3 is TGTGCCAGCAGCCCCCAGGGGGGGATGAACACTGAAGCTTTCTCT. Protein: CASSPQGGMNTEAFS.

The table lists this clone with a few counts. The chain recombines TRBV9 with TRBJ2-1; D tentatively reads TRBD1 or TRBD2 (5 bases each). The V and J ends lost 4 bases and 3 bases respectively, with 20 bases between them. This CDR3 has 17 residues. CDR1 and CDR2 (germline): SGDLS, YYNGEE. In DNA form, the CDR3 reads TGTGCCAGCAGCCGATCGCTAGGACTGGGGCTCTACAATGAGCAGTTCTTC. Residues: CASSRSLGLGLYNEQFF.

This clone was observed at least ten times. This chain uses TRBV7-3 with TRBJ2-2; a weak D match, TRBD2 (6 bases). The germline V gene encodes CDR1 SGHTA and CDR2 FQGTGA. Trimming took off 1 base at V and 6 bases at J, with 9 bases between the two ends. This CDR3 comprises 14 residues. This CDR3 is CASSLISGAGELFF. The DNA for the CDR3 is TGTGCCAGCAGCTTAATATCGGGGGCCGGGGAGCTGTTTTTT.

This clone was counted many times. V gene TRBV2 combines with J gene TRBJ2-7; possible D gene TRBD1, 5 bases. The CDR3 runs 12 residues. V lost 4 bases and J lost 7, with 11 bases in between. Germline CDR1 SNHLY, CDR2 FYNNEI. CDR3 region: CASSVLRAEQYF. The CDR3, as DNA: TGTGCCAGCAGTGTTCTCAGGGCGGAGCAGTACTTC.

Written as DNA, the CDR3 is TGTGCCAGCAGTTCGGCCCTAGCGGGAGTGCCTGCGAGCACAGATACGCAGTATTTT. Translation gives CASSSALAGVPASTDTQYF. The chain is built from TRBV27 and TRBJ2-3; 10 nucleotides agree with TRBD2. CDR1 is MNHEY and CDR2 is SMNVEV in the germline V gene (reference sequence). Losses at the gene ends were 4 bases for V and 0 bases for J; bases not matched to a gene: 13. CDR3 length: 19 residues.

This clone was counted at least ten times. Other DNA sequences in the sample encode the same CDR3. The chain is built from TRBV5-1 and TRBJ2-6; unclear D gene. The V end lost 7 bases, the J end lost 0 bases, and 5 bases lay between the germline ends. Germline V CDR1 and CDR2: SGHRS, YFSETQ. This CDR3 contains 13 residues. The CDR3 bases are TGCGCCAGCGGCCCCTCTGGGGCCAACGTCCTGACTTTC. Protein product: CASGPSGANVLTF.

This clone was picked up many times. V is TRBV28 and J is TRBJ1-1; D is ambiguous. Germline lookup yields CDR1 MDHEN and CDR2 SYDVKM. This CDR3 contains 13 residues. Trimming left V 6 bases short and J 5 bases short, with 13 bases between. The CDR3 DNA reads as TGTGCCAGCAGGATCCCTCGGGAGACTGAAGCTTTCTTT. The encoded protein is CASRIPRETEAFF.

On this clone itself: A single base separates this from a much larger clone, so it may be a read error. The chain uses TRBV4-1 and TRBJ2-2, with D perhaps given as TRBD1 or TRBD2 (7 bases each). This CDR3 region has 16 residues. Looked up from germline, CDR1 is MGHRA and CDR2 is YSYEKL. CDR3: CASSHGSGGDTRELFF. As DNA, the CDR3 is TGCGCCAGCAGCCACGGCTCAGGGGGGGACACCAGGGAGCTGTTTTTT.

This clone was seen at least ten times. The chain links TRBV7-8 to TRBJ1-4; no clear D gene. Per germline, CDR1 SGHVS and CDR2 FQNEAQ. V lost 0 bases to trimming and J lost 7 bases, with 21 bases between them. The length of the CDR3 is 18 residues. The CDR3 DNA sequence: TGTGCCAGCAGCTTAGCGGCCCGACCCCAGGCCGCGCGTGAAAAACTGTTTTTT. Its protein product is CASSLAARPQAAREKLFF.

This clone was seen at least ten times. It is unclear where the CDR3 begins or ends on the DNA, so no DNA is shown, and the CDR3 is as TCRdb lists it. V gene TRBV6-2 or TRBV6-3 combines with J gene TRBJ2-3. The CDR3 region is 13 residues in length, termini included. CDR1 is MNHEY, CDR2 SVGEGT, per germline. The CDR3 loop reads CASSSSDPHTQYF.